This T cell receptor beta chain is drawn from a study of blood T cells in healthy people across ages. This clonotype has only a few counts. Next came a second PCR, run for about 7 to 12 cycles, which used a sample-barcoded 5' primer along with a J-beta primer mix. TCRdb reanalysed the 5' RACE reads using MiXCR and keeps one entry per CDR3 protein. In the table there are some 760,000 distinct CDR3 sequences, more than 20% of which are singletons. This sample was shared with a second study, whose subject was T cells of mothers and their children. From that second work: RNA extracted was entirely used for cDNA synthesis, about 1.6 ug per 15 ul. Slightly higher, non-significant overlap characterized related mother-child pairs relative to unrelated pairs.

Input material: blood. This TCR was sampled from a boy younger than 18 in good health.

The CDR3 region is CASSRQPQGLVYYEQYF. CDR3 in DNA: TGCGCCAGCAGCCGGCAACCACAGGGACTGGTGTATTACGAGCAGTACTTC. The chain has TRBV5-1 and TRBJ2-7, with D perhaps matching TRBD1 or TRBD2 (6 bases each). In germline, CDR1 is SGHRS, CDR2 YFSETQ. V was clipped by 4 bases and J by 4 bases, with 24 bases between them. The CDR3 has 17 residues.